This TCR beta chain was captured by sequencing in a study of blood T cell repertoires in COVID-19. Across the study: Italy, Spain and the United States were the sources of the convalescent and acute COVID-19 samples.

Original processing notes: Estimation of nucleated cell counts was performed using reference gene primer amplification. Sequencing was performed with immunoSEQ multiplex PCR; in TCRdb, only in-frame clones are kept and a portion is missing. Clonal size and the V and J genes are those of that table, whereas D and trimming came from the DNA. The table records around 220,000 clones, 80% to 85% of them present only once. Seattle researchers signed up patients amid active infection and tracked them longitudinally. The CDR3 has 11 amino acids. Germline V gene lookup returns CDR1 DFQATT and CDR2 SNEGSKA (reference sequence).

This chain connects TRBV20-1 to TRBJ1-2; D unclear. The source material was peripheral blood. This clonotype originated in a woman aged 80 or over with COVID-19, enrolled during active disease. CDR3: CSVPVDYGYTF. The CDR3 DNA follows: TGCAGCGTCCCAGTGGACTATGGCTACACCTTC.